These T cell receptor beta chains were read from a single sample in a study of T cell responses to AZD1222 COVID-19 vaccine. Only in-frame clones appear in the TCRdb table, and some are missing; sequencing was by immunoSEQ multiplex PCR. The sample consists of roughly 150,000 clones, about 90% of them appearing once. The sample was peripheral blood, taken 28 days after the second AZD1222 dose. The receptors stem from an adult who received the AZD1222 COVID-19 vaccine. The CDR3 runs from the conserved cysteine through the conserved F or W. A D gene is named only where the DNA matches it firmly. Clone size appears in some rows only: once, few, many, or a class for an expanded clone.

.	TRBV19	TRBJ2-1	TRBD2	TGTGCCAGTACCGGGGGAGCGGGGGTTTACAATGAGCAGTTCTTC	CASTGGAGVYNEQFF
.	TRBV5-8	TRBJ1-6	TRBD1	TGTGCCAGCAGCTTGGCCCCAGGAACGGACAGGAGCTCCTATAATTCACCCCTCCACTTT	CASSLAPGTDRSSYNSPLHF
once	TRBV5-1	TRBJ2-7	.	TGCGCCAGCAGCTTGGGCGGAATGCTCTCCGAGCAGTACTTC	CASSLGGMLSEQYF
.	TRBV6-1	TRBJ1-3	.	TGTGCCAGCAGTGAATACATGTCGAACACCATATATTTT	CASSEYMSNTIYF
.	TRBV5-4	TRBJ1-4	.	TGTGCCAGCAGCATGACAGAAGGGGAAAAACTGTTTTTT	CASSMTEGEKLFF
.	TRBV27	TRBJ2-2	.	TGTGCCAGCGCCTCGGGCGGGGAGCTGTTTTTT	CASASGGELFF
.	TRBV12-3/TRBV12-4	TRBJ1-4	.	TGTGCCAGCAGTTTAGGTGAAAAACTGTTTTTT	CASSLGEKLFF
.	TRBV29-1	TRBJ1-2	.	TGCAGCGTTGTCAGCCGCGTAGGTTATGGCTACACCTTC	CSVVSRVGYGYTF
.	TRBV12-1	TRBJ1-6	.	TGTGCCAGCAGCCCCCGACAGGGGGATAATTCACCCCTCCACTTT	CASSPRQGDNSPLHF
.	TRBV2	TRBJ1-1	.	TGTGCCAGCAGTCGACAAGGCTCGAACACTGAAGCTTTCTTT	CASSRQGSNTEAFF
.	TRBV3-1/TRBV3-2	TRBJ1-1	.	TGTGCCAGCAGCCAGGGAATACAGGGAAGGGGGACTGAAGCTTTCTTT	CASSQGIQGRGTEAFF
.	TRBV5-6	TRBJ1-1	.	TGTGCCAGCAGCCAGACCTTTGACGGGAACACTGAAGCTTTCTTT	CASSQTFDGNTEAFF
.	TRBV5-1	TRBJ1-2	.	TGCGCCAGCAGCTTAGGCAGAGTCTATGGCTACACCTTC	CASSLGRVYGYTF
.	TRBV9	TRBJ1-5	.	TGTGCCAGCAGCGTAGGGGGGAGTCAGCCCCAGCATTTT	CASSVGGSQPQHF
.	TRBV10-3	TRBJ1-1	.	TGTGCCATCAGTGCGTCCGGCAGGAGGAACACTGAAGCTTTCTTT	CAISASGRRNTEAFF
once	TRBV7-3	TRBJ1-2	TRBD1	TGTGCCAGCAGCCCCGACAGGGGTTATGGCTACACCTTC	CASSPDRGYGYTF
.	TRBV27	TRBJ1-5	TRBD1	TGTGCCAGCAGTTTACGTCCAGGGGGCTTCGATCAGCCCCAGCATTTT	CASSLRPGGFDQPQHF
.	TRBV2	TRBJ1-5	.	TGTGCCAGCAGGCGGGGGGCCGGGTATAGCAATCAGCCCCAGCATTTT	CASRRGAGYSNQPQHF
.	TRBV11-2	TRBJ2-5	TRBD2	TGTGCCAGCAGCTTATGGGGGGGAGAGACCCAGTACTTC	CASSLWGGETQYF
.	TRBV5-1	TRBJ1-3	TRBD1	TGCGCCAGCAGCTTGGGGACAGGGGCTAGCTCTGGAAACACCATATATTTT	CASSLGTGASSGNTIYF
.	TRBV9	TRBJ1-1	.	TGTGCCAGCAGCGAGGGGGGGAACACTGAAGCTTTCTTT	CASSEGGNTEAFF
.	TRBV19	TRBJ2-5	.	TGTGCCAGTAGTTCCCTCGGAACCCAAGAGACCCAGTACTTC	CASSSLGTQETQYF
.	TRBV19	TRBJ1-2	TRBD1	TGTGCCAGTAGTTTCCAGGGGGCTAGCTACACCTTC	CASSFQGASYTF
.	TRBV5-1	TRBJ2-5	TRBD1	TGCGCCAGCAGCCCCGGACAGGGGTTGGGAGAGACCCAGTACTTC	CASSPGQGLGETQYF
.	TRBV18	TRBJ2-5	.	TGTGCCAGCTCACCACTCCAAGAAGGGGGGGAGACCCAGTACTTC	CASSPLQEGGETQYF
.	TRBV19	TRBJ1-1	.	TGTGCCAGTAGTGCAACAGGGAACACTGAAGCTTTCTTT	CASSATGNTEAFF
.	TRBV7-8	TRBJ1-1	.	TGTGCCAGCAGCTGGGGATCTAACACTGAAGCTTTCTTT	CASSWGSNTEAFF
.	TRBV2	TRBJ2-1	.	TGTGCCAGCAGTGAAGAGGGTATTAGGGCCAATGAGCAGTTCTTC	CASSEEGIRANEQFF
.	TRBV6-5	TRBJ1-2	.	TGTGCCGCATTTAGGGGAAGGAGCGGCTACACCTTC	CAAFRGRSGYTF
.	TRBV5-1	TRBJ1-1	TRBD1	TGCGCCAGCAGCGTCGGACAGGCCTACACTGAAGCTTTCTTT	CASSVGQAYTEAFF
once	TRBV5-8	TRBJ1-3	TRBD1	TGTGCCAGCAGCCCGGCCGGGACAGGGTTTAACACCATATATTTT	CASSPAGTGFNTIYF
.	TRBV11-2	TRBJ1-2	.	TGTGCCAGCAGCTTAGAGGGGGGGAGTGGCTATGGCTACACCTTC	CASSLEGGSGYGYTF
.	TRBV5-1	TRBJ1-4	.	TGCGCCAGCAGGGATGAAGGGACTAATGAAAAACTGTTTTTT	CASRDEGTNEKLFF
once	TRBV7-2	TRBJ1-1	.	TGTGCCAGCAGCCCAGTTGGGACTTTACCAGCTTTCTTT	CASSPVGTLPAFF
.	TRBV6-6	TRBJ2-3	.	TGTGCCAGCAGCCTCCATATGGGGGCAGATACGCAGTATTTT	CASSLHMGADTQYF
few	TRBV4-2	TRBJ2-1	.	TGTGCCAGCAGCTCCCTAGACAGTGACAATGAGCAGTTCTTC	CASSSLDSDNEQFF
once	TRBV19	TRBJ2-5	.	TGTGCCAGTAGTTACGCGGGGGCCGGGCAGGAGACCCAGTACTTC	CASSYAGAGQETQYF
.	TRBV11-2	TRBJ1-6	.	TGTGCCAGCAGCTTAGGACAGCCGAGCTCCTATAATTCACCCCTCCACTTT	CASSLGQPSSYNSPLHF
.	TRBV27	TRBJ1-2	.	TGTGCCAGCGGCGAACGAGGGCTCACTAACTATGGCTACACCTTC	CASGERGLTNYGYTF
.	TRBV5-5	TRBJ2-7	.	TGTGCCAGCACCCGGGCGGGGAGAAAGGCGTACATCTACGAGCAGTACTTC	CASTRAGRKAYIYEQYF
.	TRBV5-1	TRBJ1-3	.	TGCGCCAGCAGCCCGATCGGGTCCTCTGGAAACACCATATATTTT	CASSPIGSSGNTIYF
.	TRBV27	TRBJ1-4	TRBD1	TGTGCCAGCAGGGCCGACAGGGGTAATGAAAAACTGTTTTTT	CASRADRGNEKLFF
.	TRBV10-3	TRBJ2-7	.	TGTGCCATCACTGAGACTGGATCCCCCTACGAGCAGTACTTC	CAITETGSPYEQYF
.	TRBV5-1	TRBJ2-5	.	TGCGCCAGCAGCTTAGCAGAGACCCAGTACTTC	CASSLAETQYF
.	TRBV7-2	TRBJ1-3	.	TGTGCCAGCAGCTTGGTCTCCTCTGGAAACACCATATATTTT	CASSLVSSGNTIYF
once	TRBV21-1	TRBJ2-1	.	TGTGCCAGCAGCCCACAGGGGGAGGACTCCTACAATGAGCAGTTCTTC	CASSPQGEDSYNEQFF
.	TRBV6-5	TRBJ1-5	.	TGTGCCAGCAGCCCACAGGGAGATCAGCCCCAGCATTTT	CASSPQGDQPQHF
.	TRBV11-2	TRBJ2-2	TRBD2	TGTGCCAGCAGCTTAATCATTAGCGGGATAATCGGGGAGCTGTTTTTT	CASSLIISGIIGELFF
.	TRBV19	TRBJ1-1	TRBD1	TGTGCCAGTAGTGCCAGGGGGCTAGGCACTGAAGCTTTCTTT	CASSARGLGTEAFF
.	TRBV13	TRBJ1-1	.	TGTGCCAGCAGCCCACTTACTTTCACTGAAGCTTTCTTT	CASSPLTFTEAFF
.	TRBV9	TRBJ1-1	TRBD1	TGTGCCAGCAGCGTAGACGGACAGGGGGCTCGTACTGAAGCTTTCTTT	CASSVDGQGARTEAFF
.	TRBV11-3	TRBJ2-1	TRBD1	TGTGCCAGCAGCTCGGGGACAGGGGCGAGTGAGCAGTTCTTC	CASSSGTGASEQFF
.	TRBV5-1	TRBJ2-7	TRBD1	TGCGCCAGCAGCCGCGATCAGGGGGTTGCCTACGAGCAGTACTTC	CASSRDQGVAYEQYF
.	TRBV13	TRBJ1-1	TRBD1	TGTGCCAGCAGTCAGGACAGGGGGTTTATGGCTTTCTTT	CASSQDRGFMAFF
.	TRBV6-5	TRBJ1-2	.	TGTGCCAGCAGTTACCAGATCCTAGCTAACTATGGCTACACCTTC	CASSYQILANYGYTF
once	TRBV6-5	TRBJ2-2	TRBD1	TGTGCCAGCAGTCGGGACAGTCATCCCACCGGGGAGCTGTTTTTT	CASSRDSHPTGELFF
.	TRBV11-3	TRBJ2-2	.	TGTGCCAGCAGCTTATTAGGGGCGAACACCGGGGAGCTGTTTTTT	CASSLLGANTGELFF
.	TRBV3-1/TRBV3-2	TRBJ2-1	TRBD1	TGTGCCAGCAGCGCTACAGGGGGGAGGTACAATGAGCAGTTCTTC	CASSATGGRYNEQFF
.	TRBV7-9	TRBJ1-3	.	TGTGCCAGCAGCTTAATTGACACCATATATTTT	CASSLIDTIYF
.	TRBV5-1	TRBJ1-1	.	TGCGCCAGCAGCTTGGCTCCGAACACTGAAGCTTTCTTT	CASSLAPNTEAFF